The entry that follows covers one T cell receptor beta chain sequence. Its target is unknown. The CDR3 is 13 residues long. CDR1 and CDR2 from the germline V gene are SGDLS and YYNGEE. These data belong to a study of monozygotic twins with inflammatory bowel disease. General study points: For IBD patients, clonotypes shared with others were fewer than for healthy twins, especially with disease activity. On the inverse Simpson index, IBD patients scored lower for TCRbeta diversity than healthy co-twins. The authors found no support for a single strong IBD-associated signal or clonotype.

TCRdb re-called the 5' RACE reads; every CDR3 protein appears as one record, without DNA. In total, the table holds just over 300,000 distinct CDR3 sequences. The source material was blood. The TCR originated in a human donor with ulcerative colitis or Crohn's disease, or a healthy co-twin of an affected twin (not recorded which). The chain links TRBV9 to TRBJ2-7; TCRdb gives TRBD2 as the D gene, but with no DNA this cannot be confirmed. CDR3 loop: CASAGTSGTEQYF.